The T cell receptor (beta chain) described here comes from a study of OX40 agonist ivuxolimab in advanced cancers. About the study: Allowance was made for prior anti-PD-1, anti-PD-L1 or anti-CTLA-4 therapy, and 40% had some. Study-wide results and limits: Clones of CD4+ and CD8+ blood T cells grew by week 6 at doses of 0.1 to 3.0 mg/kg.

Per germline, CDR1 MGHDK and CDR2 SYGVNS. The V and J ends lost 1 base and 4 bases respectively, with 13 bases between them. CDR3 size: 15 residues. For this clone: Its specificity is not known.

TCRdb keeps only in-frame clones here, not all; method: immunoSEQ multiplex PCR. The table has tens of thousands of clones, 80% to 85% seen once. This TCR derives from an adult with an advanced solid tumor such as melanoma, head and neck, liver or kidney cancer. The genes are TRBV25-1 and TRBJ1-2; tentatively, D is TRBD1 (5 bases). The sample was CD4+ or CD8+ T cells sorted from blood, taken in a trial of the OX40 agonist ivuxolimab. The CDR3: CASSEFLGLGYGYTF. CDR3 DNA: TGTGCCAGCAGTGAATTTCTGGGGCTGGGCTATGGCTACACCTTC.